This T cell receptor (beta chain) was captured by sequencing in a study of blood T cell repertoires in COVID-19. Whole-study context: Nucleic acid was either cDNA or gDNA, and it came from T cells, B-cell-depleted T cells, or PBMCs.

CDR1 SNHLY and CDR2 FYNNEI come from the germline V gene. This CDR3 contains 14 residues. Germline trimming cut 4 bases from V and 6 bases from J; bases unmatched to any gene: 4. Participant age was roughly 18 to 90 years, and participants resided in about two dozen US areas. Recovery meant two consecutive negative NP/OP PCR tests, professional clearance, or resolved symptoms. Assay: immunoSEQ multiplex PCR; the TCRdb copy retains only in-frame clones and omits some. The sample consists of 150,000 or so clones, over 80% of them appearing once. The TCR was taken from an older woman who had recovered from COVID-19. Sequencing was performed on PBMCs or T cells enriched from blood (not recorded which). V and J are TRBV2 and TRBJ1-2; TRBD1 matches 11 bases. CDR3 DNA sequence: TGTGCCAGCAGTGCAAGGGACAGGGGGGATGGCTACACCTTC. Translating it yields CASSARDRGDGYTF. The full variable domain, rest sourced from reference TRBV2 and TRBJ1-2, is EPEVTQTPSHQVTQMGQEVILRCVPISNHLYFYWYRQILGQKVEFLVSFYNNEISEKSEIFDDQFSVERPDGSNFTLKIRSTKLEDSAMYFCASSARDRGDGYTFGSGTRLTVV.